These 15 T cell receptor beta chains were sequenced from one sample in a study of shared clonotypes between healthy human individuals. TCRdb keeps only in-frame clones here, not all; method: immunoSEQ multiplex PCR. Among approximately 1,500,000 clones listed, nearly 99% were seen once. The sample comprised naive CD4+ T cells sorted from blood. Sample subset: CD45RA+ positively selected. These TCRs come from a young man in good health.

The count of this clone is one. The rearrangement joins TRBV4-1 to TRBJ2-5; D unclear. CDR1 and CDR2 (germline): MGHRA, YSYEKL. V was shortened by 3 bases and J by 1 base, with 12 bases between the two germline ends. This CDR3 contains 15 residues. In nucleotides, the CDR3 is TGCGCCAGCAGCCAGCTCCAGTTTATCCAAGAGACCCAGTACTTC. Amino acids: CASSQLQFIQETQYF.

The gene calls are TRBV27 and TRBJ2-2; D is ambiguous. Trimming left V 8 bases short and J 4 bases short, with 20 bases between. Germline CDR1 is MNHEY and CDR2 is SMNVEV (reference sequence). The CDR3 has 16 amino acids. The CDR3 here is CASQRQVPPPTGELFF. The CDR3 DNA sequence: TGTGCCAGCCAACGACAAGTACCACCACCCACCGGGGAGCTGTTTTTT.

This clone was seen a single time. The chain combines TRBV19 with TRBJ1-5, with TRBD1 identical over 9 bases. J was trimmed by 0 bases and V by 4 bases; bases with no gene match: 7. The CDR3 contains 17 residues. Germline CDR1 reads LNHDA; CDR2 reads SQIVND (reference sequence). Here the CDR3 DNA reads TGTGCCAGTAGTACCGGAACAGGGGGCAATAGCAATCAGCCCCAGCATTTT. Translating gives CASSTGTGGNSNQPQHF.

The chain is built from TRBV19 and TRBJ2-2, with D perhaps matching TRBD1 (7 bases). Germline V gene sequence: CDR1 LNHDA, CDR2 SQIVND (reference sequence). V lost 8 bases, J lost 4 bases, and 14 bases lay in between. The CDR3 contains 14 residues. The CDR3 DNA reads TGTGCCAGTGGAGGGGGCGGAATCACCGGGGAGCTGTTTTTT. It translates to CASGGGGITGELFF.

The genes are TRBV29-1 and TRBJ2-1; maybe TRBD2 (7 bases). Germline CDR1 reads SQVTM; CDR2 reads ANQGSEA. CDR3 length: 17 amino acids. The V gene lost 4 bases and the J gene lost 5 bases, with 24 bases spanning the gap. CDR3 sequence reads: CSVAKWGRGGGHNEQFF. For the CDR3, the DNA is TGCAGCGTTGCGAAGTGGGGGCGGGGCGGGGGCCACAATGAGCAGTTCTTC.

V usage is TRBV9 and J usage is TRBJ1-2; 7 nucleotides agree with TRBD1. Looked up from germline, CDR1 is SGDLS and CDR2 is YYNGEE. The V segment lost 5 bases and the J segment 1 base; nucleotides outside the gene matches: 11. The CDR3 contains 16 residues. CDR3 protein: CASRGGTDKYNYGYTF. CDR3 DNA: TGTGCCAGCAGAGGCGGGACAGATAAATATAACTATGGCTACACCTTC.

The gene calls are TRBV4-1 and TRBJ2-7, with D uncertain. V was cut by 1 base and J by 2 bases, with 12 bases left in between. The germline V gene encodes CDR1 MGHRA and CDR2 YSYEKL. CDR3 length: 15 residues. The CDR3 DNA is TGCGCCAGCAGCCAAGTTTTAGGAGACACCTACGAGCAGTACTTC. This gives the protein CASSQVLGDTYEQYF.

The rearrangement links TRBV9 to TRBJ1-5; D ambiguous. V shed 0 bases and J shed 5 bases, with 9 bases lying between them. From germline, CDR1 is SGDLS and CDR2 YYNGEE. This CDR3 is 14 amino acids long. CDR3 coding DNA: TGTGCCAGCAGCGTAGGGGCAGCCGATCAGCCCCAGCATTTT. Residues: CASSVGAADQPQHF.

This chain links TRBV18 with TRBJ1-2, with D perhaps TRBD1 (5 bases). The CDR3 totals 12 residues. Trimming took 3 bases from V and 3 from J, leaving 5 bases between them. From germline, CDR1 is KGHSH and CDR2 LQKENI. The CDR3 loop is CASSPTDYGYTF. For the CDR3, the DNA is TGTGCCAGCTCACCGACAGACTATGGCTACACCTTC.

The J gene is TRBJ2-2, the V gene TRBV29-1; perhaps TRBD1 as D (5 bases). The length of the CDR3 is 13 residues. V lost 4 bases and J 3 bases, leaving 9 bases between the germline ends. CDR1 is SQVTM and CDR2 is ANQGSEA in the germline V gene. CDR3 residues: CSVAGPHTGELFF. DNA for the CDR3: TGCAGCGTTGCAGGGCCCCACACCGGGGAGCTGTTTTTT.

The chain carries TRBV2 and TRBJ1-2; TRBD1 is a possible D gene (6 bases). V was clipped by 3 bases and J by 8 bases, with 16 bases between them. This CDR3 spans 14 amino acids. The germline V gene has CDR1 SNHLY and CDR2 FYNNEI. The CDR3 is CASSEEGGLGGYTF. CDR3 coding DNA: TGTGCCAGCAGTGAGGAAGGGGGGCTCGGAGGCTACACCTTC. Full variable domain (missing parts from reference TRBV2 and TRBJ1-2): EPEVTQTPSHQVTQMGQEVILRCVPISNHLYFYWYRQILGQKVEFLVSFYNNEISEKSEIFDDQFSVERPDGSNFTLKIRSTKLEDSAMYFCASSEEGGLGGYTFGSGTRLTVV.

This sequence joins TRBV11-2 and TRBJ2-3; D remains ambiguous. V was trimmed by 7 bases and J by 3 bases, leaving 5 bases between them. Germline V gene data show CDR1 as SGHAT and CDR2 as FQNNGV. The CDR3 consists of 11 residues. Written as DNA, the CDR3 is TGTGCCAGCACCCAGACAGATACGCAGTATTTT. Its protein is CASTQTDTQYF.

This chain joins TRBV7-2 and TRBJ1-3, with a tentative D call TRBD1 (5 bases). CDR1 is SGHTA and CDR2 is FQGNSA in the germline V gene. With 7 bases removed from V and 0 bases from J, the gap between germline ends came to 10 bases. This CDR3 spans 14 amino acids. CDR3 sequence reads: CASTQDSSGNTIYF. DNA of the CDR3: TGTGCCAGCACCCAAGACAGCTCTGGAAACACCATATATTTT.

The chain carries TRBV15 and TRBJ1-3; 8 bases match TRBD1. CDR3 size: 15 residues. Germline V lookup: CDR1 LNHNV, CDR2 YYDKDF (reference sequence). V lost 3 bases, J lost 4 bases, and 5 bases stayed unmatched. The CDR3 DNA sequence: TGTGCCACCAGCAGCCAGGGGGCGCGAGGAAACACCATATATTTT. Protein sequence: CATSSQGARGNTIYF.

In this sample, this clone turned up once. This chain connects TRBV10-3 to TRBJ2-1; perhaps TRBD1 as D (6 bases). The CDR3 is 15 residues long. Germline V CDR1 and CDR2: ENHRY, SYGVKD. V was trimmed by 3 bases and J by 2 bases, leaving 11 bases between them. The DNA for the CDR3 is TGTGCCATCAGTGAACAAGGACAGACCTACAATGAGCAGTTCTTC. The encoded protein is CAISEQGQTYNEQFF.